The present T cell receptor beta chain was sequenced within a study of blood T cell repertoires in COVID-19. Overall study: Samples representing acute and convalescent COVID-19 were sourced from the United States, Italy and Spain. In each case, the material was cDNA or gDNA derived from T cells, B-cell-depleted T cells, or PBMCs.

Authors' analysis steps: Reference gene primer amplification in the assay estimated nucleated cell counts. This table comes from immunoSEQ multiplex PCR, and its TCRdb copy is limited to in-frame clones, with some not included. The V and J calls and clone size were taken over from that table, and D and trimming were inferred from the DNA. Of some 110,000 clones in the sample, roughly four fifths were seen once. Germline CDR1 is SNHLY and CDR2 is FYNNEI. The CDR3 consists of 15 residues. The J segment lost 3 bases and the V segment lost 2 bases, leaving 3 bases of the junction unmatched. The chain joins TRBV2 to TRBJ2-1; 8 positions agree with TRBD1. The sample taken for sequencing was peripheral blood. This sequence originates from a man in his fifties or sixties with acute or convalescent COVID-19. CDR3 bases: TGTGCCAGCAGTGAACAGGGACAGGTCTACAATGAGCAGTTCTTC. Encoded protein: CASSEQGQVYNEQFF.